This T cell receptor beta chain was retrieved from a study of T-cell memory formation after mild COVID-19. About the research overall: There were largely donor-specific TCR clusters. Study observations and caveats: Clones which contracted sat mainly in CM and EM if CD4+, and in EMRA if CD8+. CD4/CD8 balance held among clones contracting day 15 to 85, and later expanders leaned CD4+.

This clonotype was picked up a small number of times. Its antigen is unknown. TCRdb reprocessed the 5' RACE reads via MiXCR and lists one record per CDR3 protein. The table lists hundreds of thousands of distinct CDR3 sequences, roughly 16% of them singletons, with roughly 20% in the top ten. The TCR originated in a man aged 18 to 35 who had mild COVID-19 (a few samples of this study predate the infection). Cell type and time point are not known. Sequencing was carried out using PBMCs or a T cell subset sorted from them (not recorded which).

CDR3 region: CASTGRSYGYTF. The DNA of the CDR3 is TGTGCCAGCACCGGACGGAGCTATGGCTACACCTTC. The J gene is TRBJ1-2, the V gene TRBV11-2; no definite D call. The length of the CDR3 is 12 residues. CDR1 is SGHAT, CDR2 FQNNGV, per germline. Trimming cost V 7 bases and J 4 bases, with 10 bases left between them. Using reference TRBV11-2 and TRBJ1-2 for the parts outside the CDR3, the full variable domain is EAGVAQSPRYKIIEKRQSVAFWCNPISGHATLYWYQQILGQGPKLLIQFQNNGVVDDSQLPKDRFSAERLKGVDSTLKIQPAKLEDSAVYLCASTGRSYGYTFGSGTRLTVV.